One T cell receptor beta chain is described in this entry. These data come from a study of blood T cell repertoires in COVID-19. On the study more broadly: The United States, Italy and Spain were the sources of the acute and convalescent COVID-19 samples. In each case, the material was cDNA or gDNA derived from T cells, B-cell-depleted T cells, or PBMCs.

The CDR3 extends over 14 amino acids. The germline V and J ends were trimmed by 6 bases and 3 bases, with 15 bases remaining between them. CDR1 and CDR2 from the germline V gene are SGHKS and YYEKEE (reference sequence). Original methodology: Reference gene primer amplification yielded estimated nucleated cell counts. Profiling relied on immunoSEQ multiplex PCR, and the TCRdb table lists in-frame clones only, not all of them. That table is the source of V, J and clone size, and D and trimming were worked out from the DNA. Of around 120,000 clones in the sample, less than 90% were seen once. The receptor was isolated from an elderly man with acute or convalescent COVID-19. The V gene is TRBV5-5, the J gene TRBJ1-2; D is perhaps TRBD1 (6 bases). The sequencing sample was made of peripheral blood. The CDR3 protein is CASNPGHSYYGYTF. The CDR3 bases are TGTGCCAGCAATCCGGGACATTCATACTATGGCTACACCTTC.